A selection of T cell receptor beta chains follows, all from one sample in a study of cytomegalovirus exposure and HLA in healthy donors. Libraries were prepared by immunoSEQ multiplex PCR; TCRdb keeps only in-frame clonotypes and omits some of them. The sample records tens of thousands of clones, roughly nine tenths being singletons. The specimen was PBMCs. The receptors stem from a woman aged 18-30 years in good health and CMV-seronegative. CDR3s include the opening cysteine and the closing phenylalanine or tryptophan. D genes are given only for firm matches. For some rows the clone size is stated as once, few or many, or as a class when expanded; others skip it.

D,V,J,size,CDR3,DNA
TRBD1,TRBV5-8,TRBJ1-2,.,CASSPRTGENYGYTF,TGTGCCAGCAGCCCGAGGACAGGGGAAAACTATGGCTACACCTTC
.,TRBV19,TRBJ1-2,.,CASVRGRDGNGYTF,TGTGCCAGTGTAAGGGGCAGGGATGGCAATGGCTACACCTTC
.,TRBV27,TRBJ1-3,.,CASSLYGGVYGPGNTIYF,TGTGCCAGCAGTTTATACGGCGGGGTGTACGGACCTGGAAACACCATATATTTT
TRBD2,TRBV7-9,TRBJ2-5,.,CASSSTLGLADQETQYF,TGTGCCAGCAGCTCAACGCTGGGACTAGCGGATCAAGAGACCCAGTACTTC
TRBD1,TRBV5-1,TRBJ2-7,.,CASSWTGGLSSYEQYF,TGCGCCAGCAGCTGGACAGGGGGCCTAAGCTCCTACGAGCAGTACTTC
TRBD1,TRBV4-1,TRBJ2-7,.,CASSQQDRGTHEQYF,TGCGCCAGCAGCCAACAGGACAGGGGTACCCACGAGCAGTACTTC
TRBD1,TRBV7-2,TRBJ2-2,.,CASSLRTGGRVELFF,TGTGCCAGCAGCTTACGGACAGGGGGTAGGGTGGAGCTGTTTTTT
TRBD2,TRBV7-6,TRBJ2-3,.,CASSSGGPSTDTQYF,TGTGCCAGCAGCTCGGGGGGGCCTAGCACAGATACGCAGTATTTT
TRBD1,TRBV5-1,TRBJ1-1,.,CASSLIQGAAEAFF,TGCGCCAGCAGCCTGATACAGGGGGCCGCTGAAGCTTTCTTT
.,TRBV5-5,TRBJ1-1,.,CASSLGVHTEAFF,TGTGCCAGCAGCTTAGGGGTCCACACTGAAGCTTTCTTT
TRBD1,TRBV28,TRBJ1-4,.,CASSFGGTGGEKLFF,TGTGCCAGCAGTTTTGGGGGGACAGGAGGGGAAAAACTGTTTTTT
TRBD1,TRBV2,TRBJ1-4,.,CASSVTGAGEKLFF,TGTGCCAGCAGTGTGACAGGGGCGGGCGAAAAACTGTTTTTT
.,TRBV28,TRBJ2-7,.,CASSLGRGLRYEQYF,TGTGCCAGCAGTTTAGGTCGGGGTCTCCGGTACGAGCAGTACTTC
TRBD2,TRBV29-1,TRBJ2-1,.,CSGQLAGGGEQFF,TGCAGCGGTCAACTAGCGGGAGGCGGTGAGCAGTTCTTC
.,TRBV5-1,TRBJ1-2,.,CASSLAWGSNYGYTF,TGCGCCAGCAGCTTGGCCTGGGGCAGCAACTATGGCTACACCTTC
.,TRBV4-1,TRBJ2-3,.,CASSLVGRTDTQYF,TGCGCCAGCAGCCTAGTAGGGAGGACAGATACGCAGTATTTT
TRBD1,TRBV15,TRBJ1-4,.,CATSRDRANEKLFF,TGTGCCACCAGCAGGGACAGGGCTAATGAAAAACTGTTTTTT
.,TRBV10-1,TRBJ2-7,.,CASSSSSYSYEQYF,TGCGCCAGCAGCAGTTCTAGCTACTCCTACGAGCAGTACTTC
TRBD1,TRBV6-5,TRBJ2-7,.,CASSSGQSYYEQYF,TGTGCCAGCAGTTCGGGACAGTCATATTACGAGCAGTACTTC
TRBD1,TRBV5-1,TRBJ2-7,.,CASSYRGDTYEQYF,TGCGCCAGCAGCTACAGGGGTGATACCTACGAGCAGTACTTC
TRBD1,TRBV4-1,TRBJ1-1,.,CASSQNRDRAKNTEAFF,TGCGCCAGCAGCCAAAACCGGGACAGGGCAAAGAACACTGAAGCTTTCTTT
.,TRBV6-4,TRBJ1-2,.,CASQTDSRRYYGYTF,TGTGCCAGCCAAACCGACAGCCGAAGGTACTATGGCTACACCTTC
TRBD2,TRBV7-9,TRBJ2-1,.,CASSLVGRGDYNEQFF,TGTGCCAGCAGCTTAGTGGGGCGGGGGGATTACAATGAGCAGTTCTTC
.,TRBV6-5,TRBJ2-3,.,CASSPRGPPEDTQYF,TGTGCCAGCAGTCCCCGCGGGCCCCCGGAAGATACGCAGTATTTT
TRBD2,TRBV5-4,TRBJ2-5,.,CASSFPSGSEETQYF,TGTGCCAGCAGCTTCCCTAGCGGGAGTGAGGAGACCCAGTACTTC
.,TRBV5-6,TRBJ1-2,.,CASRLRAGNYGYTF,TGTGCCAGCAGGTTGAGGGCGGGTAACTATGGCTACACCTTC
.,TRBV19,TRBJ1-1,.,CASSIGQGGTEAFF,TGTGCCAGTAGTATTGGCCAGGGAGGAACTGAAGCTTTCTTT
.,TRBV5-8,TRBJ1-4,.,CASRDLGRVVLANEKLFF,TGTGCCAGCAGGGACCTGGGCAGGGTGGTTTTGGCTAATGAAAAACTGTTTTTT
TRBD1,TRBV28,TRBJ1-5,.,CASSRRTGDQPQHF,TGTGCCAGCAGTCGTCGGACAGGTGATCAGCCCCAGCATTTT
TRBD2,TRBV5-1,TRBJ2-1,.,CASSLTSGTSKSNEQFF,TGCGCCAGCAGCTTGACCTCTGGGACTAGTAAGTCAAATGAGCAGTTCTTC
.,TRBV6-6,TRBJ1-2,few,CASSAGESYGYTF,TGTGCCAGCAGTGCAGGGGAGAGCTATGGCTACACCTTC
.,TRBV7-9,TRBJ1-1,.,CASSLLVQGKAFF,TGTGCCAGCAGCTTATTGGTGCAGGGGAAAGCTTTCTTT
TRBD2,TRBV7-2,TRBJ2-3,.,CASSPLAGGTDTQYF,TGTGCCAGCAGCCCCCTAGCGGGGGGGACAGATACGCAGTATTTT
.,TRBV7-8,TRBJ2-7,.,CASSPPNRVLYEQYF,TGTGCCAGCAGCCCCCCCAACAGGGTTCTCTACGAGCAGTACTTC
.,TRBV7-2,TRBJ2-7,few,CASSFDSYEQYF,TGTGCCAGCAGCTTCGACAGCTACGAGCAGTACTTC
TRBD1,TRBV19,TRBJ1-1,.,CASSRHGQGTEAFF,TGTGCCAGTAGTAGGCACGGACAGGGCACTGAAGCTTTCTTT
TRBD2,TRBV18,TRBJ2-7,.,CASSPMREGHEQYF,TGTGCCAGCTCACCAATGCGGGAGGGTCACGAGCAGTACTTC
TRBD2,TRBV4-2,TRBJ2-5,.,CASSPWGGGKQETQYF,TGTGCCAGCAGCCCCTGGGGCGGGGGGAAACAAGAGACCCAGTACTTC
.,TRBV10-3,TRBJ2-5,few,CASGRGGVWETQYF,TGTGCCTCCGGGAGAGGGGGGGTGTGGGAGACCCAGTACTTC
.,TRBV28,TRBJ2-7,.,CASSFFRVPYEQYF,TGTGCCAGCAGTTTTTTCCGGGTCCCCTACGAGCAGTACTTC
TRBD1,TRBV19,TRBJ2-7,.,CASSISGTGAYEQYF,TGTGCCAGTAGTATTTCCGGGACAGGGGCCTACGAGCAGTACTTC
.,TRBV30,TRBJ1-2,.,CAWKRIYGYTF,TGTGCCTGGAAGAGGATATATGGCTACACCTTC